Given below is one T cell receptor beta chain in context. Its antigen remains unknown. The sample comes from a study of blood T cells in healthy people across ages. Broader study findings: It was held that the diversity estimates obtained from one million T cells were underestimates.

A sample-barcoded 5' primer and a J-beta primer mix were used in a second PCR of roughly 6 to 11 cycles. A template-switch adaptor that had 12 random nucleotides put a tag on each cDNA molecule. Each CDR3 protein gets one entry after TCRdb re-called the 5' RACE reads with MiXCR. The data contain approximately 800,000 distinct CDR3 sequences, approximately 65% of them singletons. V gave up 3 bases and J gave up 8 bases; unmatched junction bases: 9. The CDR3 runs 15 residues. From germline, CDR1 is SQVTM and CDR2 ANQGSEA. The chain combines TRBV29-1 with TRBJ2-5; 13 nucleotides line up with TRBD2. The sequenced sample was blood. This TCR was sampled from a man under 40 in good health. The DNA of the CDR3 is TGCAGCGTTGAGGGCCCAACTAGCGGGGGGGCCACCCAGTACTTC. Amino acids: CSVEGPTSGGATQYF.